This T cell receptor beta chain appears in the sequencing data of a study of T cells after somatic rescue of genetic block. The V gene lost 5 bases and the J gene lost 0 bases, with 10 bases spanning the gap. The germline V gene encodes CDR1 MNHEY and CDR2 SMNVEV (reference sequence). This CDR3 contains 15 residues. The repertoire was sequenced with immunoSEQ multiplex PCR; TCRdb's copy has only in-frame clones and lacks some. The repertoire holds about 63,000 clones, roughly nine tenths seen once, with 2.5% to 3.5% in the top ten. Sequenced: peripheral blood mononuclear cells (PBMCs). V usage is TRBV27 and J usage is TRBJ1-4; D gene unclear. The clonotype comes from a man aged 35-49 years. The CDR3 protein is CASSASGATNEKLFF. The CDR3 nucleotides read TGTGCCAGCAGTGCGTCCGGGGCAACTAATGAAAAACTGTTTTTT.